The rows below give T cell receptor beta chains drawn from one sample of a study of identical twins. TCRdb reanalysed the 5' RACE reads using MiXCR and keeps one entry per CDR3 protein. Of 250,000 or so distinct CDR3 sequences in the sample, around 8% were seen once. The sample also formed part of further work on yellow fever vaccine responses in identical twins.

The material sequenced was CD8+ T cells sorted from blood. These receptors were taken from a woman aged 18-29 years in good health. The CDR3 runs from the conserved cysteine through the conserved F or W. The order of the fields is J gene, D gene, V gene, clone size, CDR3 DNA, CDR3 protein. D genes are given only for firm matches. Not every row has a clone size; where given, it reads once, few, many or a size class.

J: TRBJ2-7
D: -
V: TRBV15
size: many
DNA: TGTGCCACCAGCAGAGACGGACAGCTTTACGAGCAGTACTTC
CDR3: CATSRDGQLYEQYF

J: TRBJ2-7
D: TRBD1
V: TRBV15
size: -
DNA: TGTGCCACCAGCACCAGAGACAGGGTCCACCAGCAGTACTTC
CDR3: CATSTRDRVHQQYF

J: TRBJ2-3
D: -
V: TRBV27
size: -
DNA: TGTGCCAGCAGTCGACCGAGCATCACAGATACGCAGTATTTT
CDR3: CASSRPSITDTQYF

J: TRBJ2-1
D: TRBD2
V: TRBV6-2/TRBV6-3
size: -
DNA: TGTGCCAGCAGTTGGACTAGCAGCAATGAGCAGTTCTTC
CDR3: CASSWTSSNEQFF

J: TRBJ2-7
D: TRBD2
V: TRBV7-9
size: few
DNA: TGTGCCAGCAGCCCCCCGACTAGCGGGGTTTACGAGCAGTACTTC
CDR3: CASSPPTSGVYEQYF

J: TRBJ1-1
D: -
V: TRBV12-3/TRBV12-4
size: -
DNA: TGTGCCAGCAGACTAATGAACACTGAAGCTTTCTTT
CDR3: CASRLMNTEAFF

J: TRBJ2-7
D: -
V: TRBV10-2
size: few
DNA: TGCGCCAGCAGTGACGTCAGGGGTGTATCCTACGAGCAGTACTTC
CDR3: CASSDVRGVSYEQYF

J: TRBJ2-7
D: -
V: TRBV9
size: -
DNA: TGTGCCAGCAGCGTAGGTGCAAGGGTCGGAACCGTTTCCTACGAGCAGTACTTC
CDR3: CASSVGARVGTVSYEQYF

J: TRBJ2-7
D: TRBD2
V: TRBV20-1
size: few
DNA: TGCAGTGCTAGAGATTCACTAGCGGGGGATCACTACGAGCAGTACTTC
CDR3: CSARDSLAGDHYEQYF

J: TRBJ2-7
D: TRBD1
V: TRBV5-5
size: few
DNA: TGTGCCAGCAGCTTATCTTACAGGGGGAGCTACGAGCAGTACTTC
CDR3: CASSLSYRGSYEQYF

J: TRBJ2-7
D: -
V: TRBV27
size: few
DNA: TGTGCCAGCAGTTCCGTCCTGGGACTCTCAGTTTACGAGCAGTACTTC
CDR3: CASSSVLGLSVYEQYF

J: TRBJ2-7
D: -
V: TRBV7-6
size: many
DNA: TGTGCCAGCAGCTTAGGAGGAACCGAGCAGTACTTC
CDR3: CASSLGGTEQYF

J: TRBJ2-3
D: TRBD2
V: TRBV15
size: -
DNA: TGTGCCACCAGCAGTACGACCTCGGCCGGGACTAGCGGGAGGGCCACTAAAACAGATACGCAGTATTTT
CDR3: CATSSTTSAGTSGRATKTDTQYF

J: TRBJ2-7
D: -
V: TRBV27
size: -
DNA: TGTGCCAGCAGTTTATACGTTGGGGACTACGAGCAGTACTTC
CDR3: CASSLYVGDYEQYF

J: TRBJ2-1
D: TRBD2
V: TRBV3-1
size: many
DNA: TGTGCCAGCAGCCAAGCAGTGTTCGCGGAGCGGGGGGGCCTAGGAACCTACAATGAGCAGTTCTTC
CDR3: CASSQAVFAERGGLGTYNEQFF

J: TRBJ1-2
D: -
V: TRBV12-3/TRBV12-4
size: -
DNA: TGTGCCAGCAGTTACCAGGCAAACTATGGCTACACCTTC
CDR3: CASSYQANYGYTF

J: TRBJ2-1
D: -
V: TRBV6-2/TRBV6-3
size: -
DNA: TGTGCCAGCAGCCCAACGGGCGGGGCCACCTACAATGAGCAGTTCTTC
CDR3: CASSPTGGATYNEQFF

J: TRBJ2-1
D: -
V: TRBV20-1
size: -
DNA: TGCAGTGCTAGAGATCTCGATCTTGTGGGCAATGAGCAGTTCTTC
CDR3: CSARDLDLVGNEQFF

J: TRBJ2-7
D: TRBD1
V: TRBV4-3
size: many
DNA: TGCGCCAGCAGCCAAGATCGACAGGGTTCGTGGGAGCAGTACTTC
CDR3: CASSQDRQGSWEQYF

J: TRBJ2-5
D: -
V: TRBV15
size: -
DNA: TGTGCCACCAGCAGAGATCTAGCGTCGGAGACCCAGTACTTC
CDR3: CATSRDLASETQYF

J: TRBJ2-1
D: -
V: TRBV7-6
size: many
DNA: TGTGCCAGCAGCTTAGCGGAGCCGACCTACAATGAGCAGTTCTTC
CDR3: CASSLAEPTYNEQFF

J: TRBJ1-1
D: -
V: TRBV14
size: many
DNA: TGTGCCAGCAGCCATGGCGTGACATCGAACACTGAAGCTTTCTTT
CDR3: CASSHGVTSNTEAFF

J: TRBJ2-3
D: -
V: TRBV5-1
size: -
DNA: TGCGCCAGCCGACTTCAGGAGGGGGAGCGGGGAGACACAGATACGCAGTATTTT
CDR3: CASRLQEGERGDTDTQYF

J: TRBJ2-7
D: -
V: TRBV5-1
size: many
DNA: TGCGCCAGCAGCTTGGTTGGGAACGAGCAGTACTTC
CDR3: CASSLVGNEQYF

J: TRBJ2-5
D: -
V: TRBV3-1
size: -
DNA: TGTGCCAGCAGCCTAATGGGCTATGAGACCCAGTACTTC
CDR3: CASSLMGYETQYF

J: TRBJ2-3
D: -
V: TRBV7-9
size: -
DNA: TGTGCCAGCAGCCCAAAGGACACCACATATACGCAGTATTTT
CDR3: CASSPKDTTYTQYF

J: TRBJ2-1
D: -
V: TRBV24-1
size: few
DNA: TGTGCCACCAGTGATTTTGGGGCTGTTTCCTACAATGAGCAGTTCTTC
CDR3: CATSDFGAVSYNEQFF

J: TRBJ2-3
D: -
V: TRBV7-9
size: many
DNA: TGTGCCAGCAGCTTGGTGGGGTCTGGCACAGATACGCAGTATTTT
CDR3: CASSLVGSGTDTQYF

J: TRBJ2-1
D: -
V: TRBV29-1
size: -
DNA: TGCAGCGTTGGGGGGGCAGGCTCCTACAATGAGCAGTTCTTC
CDR3: CSVGGAGSYNEQFF